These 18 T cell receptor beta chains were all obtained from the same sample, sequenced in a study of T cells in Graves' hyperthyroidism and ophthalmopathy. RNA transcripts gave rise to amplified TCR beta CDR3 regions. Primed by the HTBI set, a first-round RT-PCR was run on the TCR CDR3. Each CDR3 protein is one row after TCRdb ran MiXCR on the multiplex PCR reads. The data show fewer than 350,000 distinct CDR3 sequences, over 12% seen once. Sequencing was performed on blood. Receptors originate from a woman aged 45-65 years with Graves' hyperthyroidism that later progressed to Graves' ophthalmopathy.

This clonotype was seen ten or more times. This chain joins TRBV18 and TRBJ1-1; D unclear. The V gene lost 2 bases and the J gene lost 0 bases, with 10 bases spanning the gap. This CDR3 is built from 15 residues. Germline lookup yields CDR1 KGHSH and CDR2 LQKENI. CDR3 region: CASSPLGSMNTEAFF. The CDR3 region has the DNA TGTGCCAGCTCACCATTAGGCTCCATGAACACTGAAGCTTTCTTT. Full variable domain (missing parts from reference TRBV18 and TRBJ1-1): NAGVMQNPRHLVRRRGQEARLRCSPMKGHSHVYWYRQLPEEGLKFMVYLQKENIIDESGMPKERFSAEFPKEGPSILRIQQVVRGDSAAYFCASSPLGSMNTEAFFGQGTRLTVV.

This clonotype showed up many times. The CDR3 loop reads CASRNRDSGGKLFF. The CDR3 nucleotides read TGTGCCAGCAGAAACCGGGACAGTGGCGGAAAACTGTTTTTT. The chain links TRBV2 to TRBJ1-4, with 7 bases that match TRBD1. CDR1 is SNHLY, CDR2 FYNNEI, per germline. V trimming: 6 bases; J trimming: 10 bases; junction bases outside the gene matches: 11. The CDR3 length is 14 residues.

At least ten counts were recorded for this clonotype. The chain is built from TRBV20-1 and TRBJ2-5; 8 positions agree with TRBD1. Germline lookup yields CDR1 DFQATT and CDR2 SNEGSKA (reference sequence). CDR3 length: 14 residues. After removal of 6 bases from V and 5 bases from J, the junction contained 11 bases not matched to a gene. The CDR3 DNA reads TGCAGTGCCACCGGGACAGGCTCAGGGGAGACCCAGTACTTC. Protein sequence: CSATGTGSGETQYF.

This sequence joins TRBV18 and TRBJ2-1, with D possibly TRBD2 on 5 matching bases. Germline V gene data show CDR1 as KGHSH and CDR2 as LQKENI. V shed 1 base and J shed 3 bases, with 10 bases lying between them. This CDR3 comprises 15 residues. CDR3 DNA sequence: TGTGCCAGCTCACCACTCCGCGGACTCTACAATGAGCAGTTCTTC. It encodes CASSPLRGLYNEQFF.

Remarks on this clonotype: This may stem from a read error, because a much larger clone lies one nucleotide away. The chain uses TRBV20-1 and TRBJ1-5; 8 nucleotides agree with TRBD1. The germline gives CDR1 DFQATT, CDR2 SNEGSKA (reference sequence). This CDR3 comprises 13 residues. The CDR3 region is CSALGTGDQLQHF. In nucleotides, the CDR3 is TGCAGTGCTCTCGGGACAGGTGATCAGCTCCAGCATTTT.

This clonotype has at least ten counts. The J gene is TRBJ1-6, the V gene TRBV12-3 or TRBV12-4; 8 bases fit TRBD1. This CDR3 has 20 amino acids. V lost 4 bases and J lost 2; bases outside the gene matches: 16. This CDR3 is CASSSSPRVEDRAYNSPLHF. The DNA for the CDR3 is TGTGCCAGCAGTTCAAGCCCGCGAGTCGAGGACAGGGCCTATAATTCACCCCTCCACTTT.

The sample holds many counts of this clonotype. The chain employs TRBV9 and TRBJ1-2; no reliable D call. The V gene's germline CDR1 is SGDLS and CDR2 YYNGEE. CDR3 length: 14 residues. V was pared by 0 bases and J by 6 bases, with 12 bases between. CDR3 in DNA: TGTGCCAGCAGCGTAGACGAGGGAAAGGATGGCTACACCTTC. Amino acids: CASSVDEGKDGYTF.

The CDR3 bases are TGCGCCAGCAGCTTGGATTCGCGTGCGCGTTGGGCCAAAAACATTCAGTACTTC. This encodes CASSLDSRARWAKNIQYF. The V and J genes are TRBV5-1 and TRBJ2-4; D gene unclear. CDR3 size: 18 residues. Germline loops: CDR1 SGHRS, CDR2 YFSETQ. V was pared by 0 bases and J by 1 base, with 17 bases between. Complete variable domain (other parts from reference TRBV5-1 and TRBJ2-4): KAGVTQTPRYLIKTRGQQVTLSCSPISGHRSVSWYQQTPGQGLQFLFEYFSETQRNKGNFPGRFSGRQFSNSRSEMNVSTLELGDSALYLCASSLDSRARWAKNIQYFGAGTRLSVL.

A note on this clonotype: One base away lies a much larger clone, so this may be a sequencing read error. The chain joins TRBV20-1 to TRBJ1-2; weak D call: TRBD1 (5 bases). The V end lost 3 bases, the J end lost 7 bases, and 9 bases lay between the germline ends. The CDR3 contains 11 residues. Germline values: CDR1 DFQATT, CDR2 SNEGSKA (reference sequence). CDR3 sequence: CSARSGGGYTF. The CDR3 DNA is TGCAGTGCTAGGTCCGGGGGTGGCTACACCTTC.

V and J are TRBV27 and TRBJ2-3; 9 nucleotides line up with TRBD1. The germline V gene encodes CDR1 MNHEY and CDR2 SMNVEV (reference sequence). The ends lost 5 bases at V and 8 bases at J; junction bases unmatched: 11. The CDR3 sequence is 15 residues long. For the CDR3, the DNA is TGTGCCAGCAGTGAACCGGGACAGGGCGGGGGTACGCAGTATTTT. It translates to CASSEPGQGGGTQYF.

The CDR3 region has the DNA TGTGCCAGCAGCCACGGGTATTCTAGCGGGAGGGCCTACAATGAGCAGTTCTTC. Translating gives CASSHGYSSGRAYNEQFF. V usage is TRBV3-1 and J usage is TRBJ2-1, with TRBD2 matching over 12 bases. J gave up 2 bases and V 3 bases, and 8 bases lay outside the gene matches. This CDR3 has 18 amino acids. From germline, CDR1 is LGHDT and CDR2 YNNKEL (reference sequence).

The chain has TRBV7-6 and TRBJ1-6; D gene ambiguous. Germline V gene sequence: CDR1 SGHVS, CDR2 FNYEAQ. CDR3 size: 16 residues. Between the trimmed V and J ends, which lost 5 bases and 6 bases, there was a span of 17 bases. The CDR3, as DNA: TGTGCCAGCAGCATTCAAGCCCCCGGAGGTAATTCACCCCTCCACTTT. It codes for CASSIQAPGGNSPLHF.

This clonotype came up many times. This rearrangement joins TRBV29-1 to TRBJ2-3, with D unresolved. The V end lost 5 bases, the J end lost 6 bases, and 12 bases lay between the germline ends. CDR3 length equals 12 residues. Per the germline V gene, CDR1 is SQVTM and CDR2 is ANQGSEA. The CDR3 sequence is CSVPNSPDTQYF. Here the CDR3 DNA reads TGCAGCGTTCCCAACTCCCCGGATACGCAGTATTTT.

This CDR3 reads CASSLGTLQETQYF. CDR3 coding DNA: TGTGCCAGCAGCTTAGGGACCCTCCAAGAGACCCAGTACTTC. This sequence joins TRBV5-4 and TRBJ2-5, with D possibly being TRBD1 or TRBD2 (5 bases each). Germline V gene sequence: CDR1 SGHNT, CDR2 YYREEE (reference sequence). The length of the CDR3 is 14 residues. Trimming pared 2 bases from V and 1 base from J, leaving 9 bases between.

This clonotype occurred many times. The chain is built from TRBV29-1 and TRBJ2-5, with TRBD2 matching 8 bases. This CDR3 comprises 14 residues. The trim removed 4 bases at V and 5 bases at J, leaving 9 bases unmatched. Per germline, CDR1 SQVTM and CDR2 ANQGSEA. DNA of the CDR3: TGCAGCGTTGCCCTCGGGGGCGGGAGGGAGACCCAGTACTTC. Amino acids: CSVALGGGRETQYF.

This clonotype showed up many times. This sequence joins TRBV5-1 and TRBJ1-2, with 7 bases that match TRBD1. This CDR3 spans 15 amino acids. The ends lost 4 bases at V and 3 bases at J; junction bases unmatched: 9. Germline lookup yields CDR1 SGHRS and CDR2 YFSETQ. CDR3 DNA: TGCGCCAGCAGCGAAACAAGGGGGCTTTACTATGGCTACACCTTC. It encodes CASSETRGLYYGYTF.

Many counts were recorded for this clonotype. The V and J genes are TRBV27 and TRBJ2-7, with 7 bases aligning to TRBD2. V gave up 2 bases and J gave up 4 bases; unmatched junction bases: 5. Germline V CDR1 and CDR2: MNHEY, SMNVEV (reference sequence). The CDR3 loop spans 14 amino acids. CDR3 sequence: CASSLRGSGYEQYF. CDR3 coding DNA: TGTGCCAGCAGTTTACGCGGGAGTGGGTACGAGCAGTACTTC.

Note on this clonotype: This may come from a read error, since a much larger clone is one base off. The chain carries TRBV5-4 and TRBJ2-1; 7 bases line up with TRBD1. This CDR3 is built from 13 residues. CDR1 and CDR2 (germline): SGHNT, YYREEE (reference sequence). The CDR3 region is CVSSDRTGSEQFF. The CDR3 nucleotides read TGTGTCAGCAGCGACCGGACAGGCAGTGAGCAGTTCTTC.